One TCR beta chain is described in this entry. The sample comes from a study of T-cell reconstitution after alpha-beta-depleted transplantation in children. TCRbeta library construction was performed incorporating unique molecular identifiers. TCRdb reanalysed the PCR reads using MiXCR and keeps one entry per CDR3 protein. Altogether 350,000 to 450,000 distinct CDR3 sequences are present, 13% being singletons, with the ten largest covering over 3.5%. The junction had 6 bases not matched to a gene; V was cut back by 8 bases and J by 2 bases. The CDR3 spans 13 residues. This receptor was taken from a human donor who donated a stem cell graft to a child with Fanconi anemia. The V gene is TRBV12-3 or TRBV12-4, the J gene TRBJ2-7; 7 bases line up with TRBD1. Specimen: PBMCs, collected from the stem cell graft. This CDR3 is CASADDRAYEQYF. The CDR3 DNA is TGTGCCAGCGCGGACGACAGGGCCTACGAGCAGTACTTC.